This T cell receptor beta chain was recorded in a study of cytomegalovirus exposure and HLA in healthy donors. A multiplex PCR was run with 60 Vbeta primers and 13 Jbeta primers. Clones were read by immunoSEQ multiplex PCR, and TCRdb kept only the in-frame ones, dropping some. The sample records approximately 190,000 clones, 75% to 85% being singletons. The CDR3 is 17 amino acids. CDR1 SGHTA and CDR2 FQGTGA come from the germline V gene. V was clipped by 5 bases and J by 7 bases; unmatched bases: 10. General observations from the study: Immune exposure data for these donors was limited to CMV serostatus. Cytomegalovirus association was listed for 150 or so TCR beta chains. Indistinguishable V segments such as TRBV6-2 and TRBV6-3 were excluded.

Points on this clone: The antigen is not known.

The receptor was derived from a woman aged 50 to 60 in good health and CMV-seropositive. The chain recombines TRBV7-3 with TRBJ2-1; 14 bases are a match to TRBD2. Sequencing was done on a sample of PBMCs. CDR3 nucleotides: TGTGCCAGCAGCACCCAACCGGGACTAGCGGGAGCTAATGAGCAGTTCTTC. Residues: CASSTQPGLAGANEQFF.